This T cell receptor beta chain was obtained from a study of regulatory T cells in long-lasting Graves disease. Arm-PCR with iRepertoire HTBI primers amplified the CDR3 regions for these TCR beta libraries. As processed by the authors: Across all samples, roughly 60 TRBV segments and around 13 TRBJ segments were identified. One entry per CDR3 protein results from TCRdb running MiXCR on the multiplex PCR reads. The V and J calls and clone size are TCRdb's, not the authors'. The table lists hundreds of thousands of distinct CDR3 sequences, roughly 15% of them singletons, with 22% in the top ten. CDR1 is SNHLY, CDR2 FYNNEI, per germline. V was pared by 6 bases and J by 0 bases, with 7 bases of the junction left unmatched. CDR3 length: 17 residues. Regarding time point: newly diagnosed GD, antithyroid drugs for less than 3 months. The TCR library was made from RNA extracted from PBMCs. As a group, patients came from one endocrinology department in Xi'an, China.

This clonotype was detected ten times or more. The chain carries TRBV2 and TRBJ2-2, with 10 bases identical to TRBD2. Here the sequenced sample was peripheral blood mononuclear cells (PBMCs), taken at new diagnosis, from a patient treated with antithyroid drugs. The sequence was collected from a female donor with Graves disease. The DNA of the CDR3 is TGTGCCAGCAGACTATTAGCGGGGGGTACGAACACCGGGGAGCTGTTTTTT. Its protein product is CASRLLAGGTNTGELFF.